These 30 T cell receptor beta chains were sequenced from one sample in a study of T cells after yellow fever vaccination. From the 5' RACE reads, TCRdb called clonotypes with MiXCR, one entry per CDR3 protein. The table lists around 500,000 distinct CDR3 sequences, 20% to 25% of them singletons. Specimen: PBMCs, collected approximately 20 days after the first yellow fever vaccination. These receptors came from a man in his late teens or twenties who received the YFV17D yellow fever vaccine.

The V gene is TRBV7-8, the J gene TRBJ1-5; 8 positions agree with TRBD1. J lost 7 bases, V lost 7 bases, and 6 bases had no gene match. CDR3 size: 13 residues. CDR1 is SGHVS, CDR2 FQNEAQ, per germline. CDR3 sequence (DNA): TGTGCCAGCAAAGGGACAGGCCAGCAGCCCCAGCATTTT. This sequence encodes CASKGTGQQPQHF. The entire variable domain, with the rest obtained from reference TRBV7-8 and TRBJ1-5, is as follows: GAGVSQSPRYKVAKRGQDVALRCDPISGHVSLFWYQQALGQGPEFLTYFQNEAQLDKSGLPSDRFFAERPEGSVSTLKIQRTQQEDSAVYLCASKGTGQQPQHFGDGTRLSIL.

This clonotype came up a few times. The rearrangement joins TRBV27 to TRBJ1-1, with 8 bases that match TRBD1. CDR3 length: 14 amino acids. Germline CDR1 MNHEY, CDR2 SMNVEV (reference sequence). V dropped 2 bases and J dropped 11; count of bases not matched to a gene: 10. CDR3 in amino acids: CASSLGLGGQAAFF. The DNA for the CDR3 is TGTGCCAGCAGTTTAGGTCTGGGGGGACAGGCGGCTTTCTTT.

The genes are TRBV6-2 or TRBV6-3 and TRBJ2-7; D unclear. Germline loops: CDR1 MNHEY, CDR2 SVGEGT. Trimming took 0 bases from V and 1 from J, leaving 13 bases between them. The CDR3 consists of 16 residues. CDR3 in DNA: TGTGCCAGCAGTTACTCGATCCAGGACGGGTCCTACGAGCAGTACGTC. This codes for CASSYSIQDGSYEQYV.

This sequence joins TRBV6-2 or TRBV6-3 and TRBJ2-7; tentatively, D is TRBD1 (6 bases). V lost 4 bases to trimming and J lost 6 bases, with 10 bases between them. Looked up from germline, CDR1 is MNHEY and CDR2 is SVGEGT. This CDR3 comprises 12 residues. CDR3 amino acids: CASSSQGREQYF. For the CDR3, the DNA is TGTGCCAGCAGTTCACAGGGCCGCGAGCAGTACTTC.

This chain joins TRBV20-1 and TRBJ2-1, with D maybe TRBD2 (7 bases). Germline-derived CDR1 and CDR2 are DFQATT and SNEGSKA (reference sequence). CDR3 length equals 15 residues. Trimming shortened V by 0 bases and J by 1 base, and 10 bases separated the two germline ends. CDR3 sequence: CSARERGLSYNEQFF. Written as DNA, the CDR3 is TGCAGTGCTAGAGAGCGGGGGCTTTCCTACAATGAGCAGTTCTTC.

This chain uses TRBV7-9 with TRBJ2-1, with TRBD2 matching 8 bases. J gave up 8 bases and V 1 base, and 10 bases lay outside the gene matches. This CDR3 contains 16 residues. Per germline, CDR1 SEHNR and CDR2 FQNEAQ (reference sequence). As DNA, the CDR3 is TGTGCCAGCAGCTTAGTCCTCGGGGGGGCCTTTTATGAGCAGTTCTTC. Amino acids: CASSLVLGGAFYEQFF. The entire variable domain, with the rest obtained from reference TRBV7-9 and TRBJ2-1, is as follows: DTGVSQNPRHKITKRGQNVTFRCDPISEHNRLYWYRQTLGQGPEFLTYFQNEAQLEKSRLLSDRFSAERPKGSFSTLEIQRTEQGDSAMYLCASSLVLGGAFYEQFFGPGTRLTVL.

This chain joins TRBV5-1 and TRBJ2-7, with a tentative D call TRBD1 (6 bases). Germline CDR1 and CDR2: SGHRS and YFSETQ. Trimming stripped 4 bases from V and 2 bases from J, with 16 bases between. This CDR3 has 15 amino acids. The CDR3 nucleotides read TGCGCCAGCAGCCCCATAATACAGGGAACCTACGAGCAGTACTTC. It codes for CASSPIIQGTYEQYF.

The rearrangement links TRBV13 to TRBJ1-1; no definite D call. CDR3 length: 15 residues. The germline gives CDR1 PRHDT, CDR2 FYEKMQ (reference sequence). V was shortened by 2 bases and J by 6 bases, with 16 bases between the two germline ends. The CDR3 is CASSLSGIHTAEAFF. The CDR3 DNA sequence: TGTGCCAGCAGCTTATCCGGGATTCATACGGCTGAAGCTTTCTTT.

This clonotype has a handful of counts. This CDR3 is CASSLMGKDGYTF. In nucleotides, the CDR3 is TGTGCCAGCAGCTTGATGGGGAAGGATGGCTACACCTTC. The genes are TRBV5-4 and TRBJ1-2; D gene uncertain. The CDR3 totals 13 residues. Between the trimmed V and J ends, which lost 1 base and 6 bases, there was a span of 10 bases. Germline loops: CDR1 SGHNT, CDR2 YYREEE (reference sequence).

This clonotype was picked up a small number of times. V usage is TRBV6-5 and J usage is TRBJ2-3; the D is unclear. V lost 0 bases, J lost 1 base, and 8 bases lay in between. This CDR3 is 15 amino acids long. In germline, CDR1 is MNHEY, CDR2 SVGAGI. The CDR3 region has the DNA TGTGCCAGCAGTTACTCGGTATGGCGCACAGATACGCAGTATTTT. It is translated as CASSYSVWRTDTQYF.

This clonotype came up many times. The genes are TRBV24-1 and TRBJ2-1; no clear D gene. The germline V gene has CDR1 KGHDR and CDR2 SFDVKD. V was pared by 3 bases and J by 10 bases, with 9 bases between. This CDR3 is built from 12 residues. The DNA for the CDR3 is TGTGCCACCAGTGATCAGGACCGCGAGCAGTTCTTC. It is translated as CATSDQDREQFF.

The sample holds a few counts of this clonotype. This rearrangement joins TRBV10-3 to TRBJ2-3; D uncertain. This CDR3 region has 12 residues. The germline gives CDR1 ENHRY, CDR2 SYGVKD. V lost 6 bases and J 4 bases, leaving 8 bases between the germline ends. CDR3 bases: TGTGCCATCAGGTCAGGCTCAGATACGCAGTATTTT. Its translation: CAIRSGSDTQYF.

The sample holds a few counts of this clonotype. The CDR3: CASSEVWDDEQYV. CDR3 DNA: TGTGCCAGCAGTGAGGTGTGGGACGACGAGCAGTACGTC. The V gene is TRBV2, the J gene TRBJ2-7; D may correspond to TRBD1 or TRBD2 (5 bases each). The germline V and J ends were trimmed by 3 bases and 5 bases, with 11 bases remaining between them. This CDR3 contains 13 residues. Germline-derived CDR1 and CDR2 are SNHLY and FYNNEI.

A few counts support this clonotype. CDR3 sequence reads: CASSDPDRAYNEQFF. CDR3 DNA: TGTGCCAGCTCGGACCCAGACAGGGCCTACAATGAGCAGTTCTTC. This chain joins TRBV7-2 and TRBJ2-1; 7 nucleotides align to TRBD1. Germline CDR1 and CDR2: SGHTA and FQGNSA. Losses at the gene ends were 8 bases for V and 2 bases for J; bases not matched to a gene: 9. The CDR3 is 15 amino acids.

This clonotype was counted a few times. The V call is TRBV10-2, the J call TRBJ2-7; TRBD1 matches 7 bases. Germline CDR1 and CDR2: WSHSY and SAAADI. There are 14 residues in the CDR3. J gave up 3 bases and V 2 bases, and 4 bases lay outside the gene matches. The CDR3 DNA reads as TGCGCCAGCAGTGAGACAGGGGATTTCTACGAGCAGTACGTC. Protein: CASSETGDFYEQYV.

A few counts support this clonotype. CDR3 sequence (DNA): TGCAGTGCTAGAGGGGGCGGGGGCAACTACAATGAGCAGTTCTTC. Amino acids: CSARGGGGNYNEQFF. This rearrangement joins TRBV20-1 to TRBJ2-1, with D perhaps TRBD2 (7 bases). Trimming cost V 1 base and J 3 bases, with 13 bases left between them. This CDR3 is built from 15 residues. Germline V gives CDR1 DFQATT, CDR2 SNEGSKA (reference sequence).

This clonotype turned up a few times. The chain combines TRBV20-1 with TRBJ2-5, with 7 nucleotides matching TRBD1. The junction had 5 bases not matched to a gene; V was cut back by 0 bases and J by 4 bases. Germline-derived CDR1 and CDR2 are DFQATT and SNEGSKA (reference sequence). This CDR3 is 14 amino acids long. CDR3 sequence: CSAREVQGRETQYF. DNA for the CDR3: TGCAGTGCTAGAGAGGTACAGGGGAGAGAGACCCAGTACTTC.

The chain joins TRBV5-1 to TRBJ1-1; D might be TRBD1 (5 bases). Between the trimmed V and J ends, which lost 0 bases and 0 bases, there was a span of 12 bases. Germline V lookup: CDR1 SGHRS, CDR2 YFSETQ. This CDR3 comprises 16 residues. The CDR3 nucleotides are TGCGCCAGCAGCTTGGAGGCAGGGATTATGAACACTGAAGCTTTCTTT. Protein sequence: CASSLEAGIMNTEAFF. Supplemented by reference TRBV5-1 and TRBJ1-1, the full variable domain reads KAGVTQTPRYLIKTRGQQVTLSCSPISGHRSVSWYQQTPGQGLQFLFEYFSETQRNKGNFPGRFSGRQFSNSRSEMNVSTLELGDSALYLCASSLEAGIMNTEAFFGQGTRLTVV.

CDR3 in amino acids: CSASGGTTYNEQFF. The DNA for the CDR3 is TGCAGTGCTAGTGGGGGGACTACCTACAATGAGCAGTTCTTC. The chain combines TRBV20-1 with TRBJ2-1; 7 bases align to TRBD2. V lost 3 bases and J lost 2; bases outside the gene matches: 4. Germline-derived CDR1 and CDR2 are DFQATT and SNEGSKA (reference sequence). CDR3 length: 14 amino acids.

The chain has TRBV28 and TRBJ1-4; tentatively, D is TRBD1 (5 bases). The germline CDR1 and CDR2 sequences are MDHEN and SYDVKM. The V end was cut by 6 bases, the J end by 6 bases, with 17 bases between. The CDR3 length is 15 residues. The chain's CDR3 is CASRPGALFYEKLFF. The CDR3 DNA sequence: TGTGCCAGCAGACCTGGGGCCCTTTTCTATGAAAAACTGTTTTTT.

The chain links TRBV4-3 to TRBJ2-7; the D gene is possibly TRBD2 (5 bases). Trimming took off 4 bases at V and 4 bases at J, with 17 bases between the two ends. Germline lookup yields CDR1 LGHNA and CDR2 YSLEER. The CDR3 spans 15 residues. In DNA form, the CDR3 reads TGCGCCAGCAGCCCTACACCGGGGTTCTCGTACGAGCAGTACTTC. This sequence encodes CASSPTPGFSYEQYF.

This clonotype turned up a few times. The chain recombines TRBV29-1 with TRBJ2-1, with D unclear. The CDR3 consists of 12 residues. V lost 1 base and J lost 9, with 10 bases in between. CDR1 and CDR2 (germline): SQVTM, ANQGSEA. DNA of the CDR3: TGCAGCGTTGAAGCCAGGACGATTGAGCAGTTCTTC. Its protein is CSVEARTIEQFF.

This clonotype turned up a few times. The rearrangement links TRBV29-1 to TRBJ1-1, with D hard to call. V gave up 4 bases and J gave up 0 bases, with 3 bases separating them. CDR1 and CDR2 (germline): SQVTM, ANQGSEA. This CDR3 is built from 11 residues. The CDR3 nucleotides are TGCAGCGTTGGGATGAACACTGAAGCTTTCTTT. Protein: CSVGMNTEAFF.

This clonotype has only a few counts. The V and J genes are TRBV27 and TRBJ1-4; 10 nucleotides agree with TRBD1. Trimming cost V 7 bases and J 8 bases; bases outside gene matches: 10. Per the germline V gene, CDR1 is MNHEY and CDR2 is SMNVEV (reference sequence). The CDR3 length is 15 residues. CDR3 sequence reads: CASTLTGGLVEKLFF. The CDR3 DNA reads TGTGCCAGCACCCTGACAGGGGGCCTAGTCGAAAAACTGTTTTTT.

The rearrangement links TRBV27 to TRBJ1-1; D remains ambiguous. V lost 5 bases, J lost 11 bases, and 21 bases lay in between. Germline values: CDR1 MNHEY, CDR2 SMNVEV (reference sequence). The CDR3 runs to 14 residues. The CDR3 region has the DNA TGTGCCAGCAGTCCCTGGACGGTGGACGTAGAGGCTTTCTTT. Protein product: CASSPWTVDVEAFF.

The rearrangement joins TRBV5-1 to TRBJ1-6, with 10 bases lining up with TRBD1. In germline, CDR1 is SGHRS, CDR2 YFSETQ. The CDR3 loop spans 15 amino acids. V lost 4 bases and J lost 9; bases outside the gene matches: 7. The chain's CDR3 is CASSPGRDRGSPLHF. The CDR3 nucleotides read TGCGCCAGCAGCCCGGGGCGGGACAGGGGTTCACCCCTCCACTTT.

This clonotype was seen only a few times. The rearrangement joins TRBV6-5 to TRBJ1-6; no definite D call. This CDR3 has 12 residues. Germline lookup yields CDR1 MNHEY and CDR2 SVGAGI. V shed 9 bases and J shed 7 bases, with 10 bases lying between them. The CDR3 loop reads CASQRSNSPLHF. The CDR3 DNA is TGTGCCAGTCAGAGGAGCAATTCACCCCTCCACTTT.

This clonotype was observed a few times. V gene TRBV12-5 combines with J gene TRBJ2-2; no definite D call. V lost 6 bases, J lost 7 bases, and 12 bases lay in between. The CDR3 has 13 residues. Germline CDR1 LGHNT, CDR2 FRNRAP. CDR3 amino acids: CASGPNPGGELFF. In DNA, the CDR3 is TGTGCTAGTGGCCCCAACCCCGGCGGGGAGCTGTTTTTT.

The genes are TRBV5-1 and TRBJ1-5, with D uncertain. The germline V gene has CDR1 SGHRS and CDR2 YFSETQ. CDR3 size: 13 residues. The V end was cut by 0 bases, the J end by 5 bases, with 6 bases between. CDR3 protein: CASSLDWDQPQHF. The CDR3 coding sequence is TGCGCCAGCAGCTTGGATTGGGATCAGCCCCAGCATTTT.

The chain couples TRBV6-2 or TRBV6-3 to TRBJ2-7; D not certain. V was trimmed by 6 bases and J by 2 bases, leaving 14 bases between them. The CDR3 is 14 residues long. CDR1 MNHEY and CDR2 SVGEGT come from the germline V gene. The CDR3 sequence: CASSEPNGAYEQYV. The CDR3 DNA reads as TGTGCCAGCAGCGAACCGAACGGTGCCTACGAGCAGTACGTC.